This TCR beta chain was identified in a study of T cell responses to AZD1222 COVID-19 vaccine. Whole-study findings and limits: Most donors were white British, females outnumbered males, and clonal diversity was possibly underestimated. Spike-wide coverage was observed for vaccine-associated CD4 TCRs, with dominant responses at 160-218 and 743-854. Unmutated regions of variants are reportedly targeted by nearly half of spike-specific TCRs.

Repertoires were generated with immunoSEQ multiplex PCR, while TCRdb's copy carries only in-frame clones and drops some. The sample has more than 150,000 clones, about nine tenths seen once. With regard to this clone: Its antigen remains unidentified.

Germline V CDR1 and CDR2: SGDLS, YYNGEE. The CDR3 has 13 residues. Trimming stripped 0 bases from V and 4 bases from J, with 7 bases between. The sequences come from peripheral blood, collected on day 0 of AZD1222 vaccination. V and J are TRBV9 and TRBJ1-2; no clear D. The receptor was derived from an adult in good health. CDR3 in amino acids: CASSVDASYGYTF. The CDR3 DNA is TGTGCCAGCAGCGTAGATGCATCCTATGGCTACACCTTC.